This T cell receptor beta chain was profiled in a study of patients and donors after allogeneic stem cell transplantation. TCRdb recomputed calls from the RT-PCR reads with MiXCR, one row per CDR3 protein. The sample yields around 150,000 distinct CDR3 sequences, about 36% seen once. This clonotype appeared a few times. This CDR3 spans 15 amino acids. Trimming took 4 bases from V and 3 from J, leaving 15 bases between them. Sample: blood, either unsorted or a sorted T cell fraction (not recorded which). The receptor was isolated from a human donor who was either an allogeneic HSCT recipient or a stem cell or donor lymphocyte infusion donor (not recorded which). It is not recorded whose cells these are; they may come from a transplant donor. This chain links TRBV12-3 or TRBV12-4 with TRBJ2-5; TRBD1 or TRBD2 may be the D gene (6 bases each). CDR3 bases: TGTGCCAGCAGTTCACCCGGGGGCGGAAAAGAGACCCAGTACTTC. The encoded protein is CASSSPGGGKETQYF.